This T cell receptor (beta chain) was obtained from a study of T cell clones after liver transplantation. The wider study: At least one year of complete immunosuppression withdrawal without enzymes over twice normal defined tolerance.

V was shortened by 3 bases and J by 4 bases, with 14 bases between the two germline ends. Looked up from germline, CDR1 is SGHRS and CDR2 is YFSETQ. This CDR3 is built from 15 residues. The table came from immunoSEQ multiplex PCR; TCRdb's copy has only in-frame clones and leaves some out. The data show 80,000 or so clones, with roughly four fifths seen just once and 0.47% held by the top ten. This rearrangement joins TRBV5-1 to TRBJ2-1; D might be TRBD2 (5 bases). The specimen was CD4+ T cells from blood, collected approximately 3.5 years after liver transplant. This sequence was found in a human patient who received a liver transplant. Some T cells may originate from the graft donor. Written as DNA, the CDR3 is TGCGCCAGCAGCTCCATAGCGACCAGTTACAATGAGCAGTTCTTC. It yields the protein CASSSIATSYNEQFF.